The 10 T cell receptor beta chains given below trace back to one sample, sequenced in a study of blood T cell repertoires in COVID-19 (dated by TCRdb to about 2020). Libraries were made using the immunoSEQ multiplex PCR assay. TCRdb re-hosts the immuneACCESS table, in-frame sequences only. Its copies lack some clones; in the studies checked, an unresolved V gene accounts for under half of them, and the cause for the rest is not known. This sample is represented by around 90,000 clones; 80% of them were singletons. The ten largest clones represent roughly 19% of the sample. What was sequenced was peripheral blood. The origin of the receptors is a human donor in a cohort sampled during active COVID-19.

The chain joins TRBV28 to TRBJ1-5, with D possibly being TRBD1 (6 bases). Germline V gene sequence: CDR1 MDHEN, CDR2 SYDVKM. V lost 7 bases, J lost 0 bases, and 19 bases lay in between. The CDR3 has 17 residues. The CDR3 sequence is CASIRSGAVNSNQPQHF. The CDR3 nucleotides read TGTGCCAGCATAAGGTCAGGGGCGGTCAATAGCAATCAGCCCCAGCATTTT. Full variable domain (missing parts from reference TRBV28 and TRBJ1-5): DVKVTQSSRYLVKRTGEKVFLECVQDMDHENMFWYRQDPGLGLRLIYFSYDVKMKEKGDIPEGYSVSREKKERFSLILESASTNQTSMYLCASIRSGAVNSNQPQHFGDGTRLSIL.

V usage is TRBV19 and J usage is TRBJ1-5, with a possible D match to TRBD1 (6 bases). The CDR3 extends over 15 amino acids. The V and J ends lost 7 bases and 3 bases respectively, with 16 bases between them. Germline V lookup: CDR1 LNHDA, CDR2 SQIVND (reference sequence). The CDR3 sequence: CASKPGERFNQPQHF. The CDR3 DNA is TGTGCCAGTAAACCAGGGGAAAGATTCAATCAGCCCCAGCATTTT.

This clone was seen only once. The CDR3 loop reads CASSFLAGDGSNEQFF. For the CDR3, the DNA is TGTGCCAGCAGTTTTCTAGCGGGAGATGGTAGTAATGAGCAGTTCTTC. The rearrangement uses TRBV28 and TRBJ2-1, with TRBD2 identical over 10 bases. The CDR3 runs to 16 residues. V shed 3 bases, J shed 7 bases, and the junction held 9 bases outside the gene matches. Per the germline V gene, CDR1 is MDHEN and CDR2 is SYDVKM.

The chain uses TRBV9 and TRBJ2-1; 9 bases are shared with TRBD1. J was trimmed by 5 bases and V by 4 bases; bases with no gene match: 10. CDR3 length: 16 amino acids. Germline assignment: CDR1 SGDLS and CDR2 YYNGEE. The CDR3: CASSPRRGQGHNEQFF. As DNA, the CDR3 is TGTGCCAGCAGCCCTCGGCGGGGACAGGGCCACAATGAGCAGTTCTTC. Full variable domain (rest looked up from reference TRBV9 and TRBJ2-1): DSGVTQTPKHLITATGQRVTLRCSPRSGDLSVYWYQQSLDQGLQFLIQYYNGEERAKGNILERFSAQQFPDLHSELNLSSLELGDSALYFCASSPRRGQGHNEQFFGPGTRLTVL.

The chain joins TRBV5-1 to TRBJ2-5, with 8 positions matching TRBD1. CDR1 is SGHRS and CDR2 is YFSETQ in the germline V gene. This CDR3 is 15 amino acids long. J was trimmed by 5 bases and V by 2 bases; bases with no gene match: 8. CDR3 region: CASSLNGQGLETQYF. Here the CDR3 DNA reads TGCGCCAGCAGCTTAAACGGACAGGGACTGGAGACCCAGTACTTC. The variable domain in full, completed from reference TRBV5-1 and TRBJ2-5, reads KAGVTQTPRYLIKTRGQQVTLSCSPISGHRSVSWYQQTPGQGLQFLFEYFSETQRNKGNFPGRFSGRQFSNSRSEMNVSTLELGDSALYLCASSLNGQGLETQYFGPGTRLLVL.

This chain uses TRBV28 with TRBJ2-5; the D gene is possibly TRBD2 (6 bases). Trimming pared 7 bases from V and 6 bases from J, leaving 12 bases between. The germline gives CDR1 MDHEN, CDR2 SYDVKM. The CDR3 has 12 residues. CDR3 loop: CASTGGIQTQYF. The CDR3 bases are TGTGCCAGCACTGGCGGGATACAGACCCAGTACTTC.

J is TRBJ2-7 and V is TRBV5-6; tentative D call: TRBD2 (5 bases). The germline V gene has CDR1 SGHDT and CDR2 YYEEEE. The CDR3 contains 12 residues. V shed 4 bases and J shed 6 bases, with 11 bases lying between them. CDR3 loop: CASSRVGSEQYF. For the CDR3, the DNA is TGTGCCAGCAGCCGGGTAGGGAGCGAGCAGTACTTC.

V gene TRBV7-9 combines with J gene TRBJ1-4; 7 bases align to TRBD1. J gave up 0 bases and V 1 base, and 2 bases lay outside the gene matches. The germline V gene has CDR1 SEHNR and CDR2 FQNEAQ (reference sequence). The CDR3 is made up of 16 amino acids. The CDR3 region has the DNA TGTGCCAGCAGCTTAGGAGGGGGCGCAACTAATGAAAAACTGTTTTTT. Amino acid sequence: CASSLGGGATNEKLFF.

The chain couples TRBV3-1 (or the pseudogene TRBV3-2) to TRBJ2-1; 8 nucleotides line up with TRBD2. In germline, CDR1 is LGHDT, CDR2 YNNKEL (reference sequence). The V gene end was trimmed by 5 bases and the J gene end by 15 bases; junction bases not matched to a gene: 9. The CDR3 covers 12 residues. The CDR3 DNA reads TGTGCCAGCAGCTCCAGCGGGAGTGGGGTGTTCTTC. Encoded protein: CASSSSGSGVFF.

J is TRBJ2-7 and V is TRBV4-2, with D possibly being TRBD1 (6 bases). Germline CDR1 reads LGHNA; CDR2 reads YNFKEQ. The CDR3 runs 13 residues. The ends were cut back, 0 bases at V and 5 bases at J, with 8 bases in the middle. CDR3 sequence: CASSQESGDEQYF. The CDR3 DNA is TGTGCCAGCAGCCAAGAGTCAGGGGACGAGCAGTACTTC.